The subject of this entry is one T cell receptor (beta chain). Within the sample, other DNA sequences also encode this same CDR3. The table came from immunoSEQ multiplex PCR; TCRdb's copy has only in-frame clones and leaves some out. The sample consists of 130,000 or so clones, 80% of them appearing once. The record originates from a study of blood T cell repertoires in COVID-19. The clonotype originates from a man aged 55 to 70 with active or convalescent COVID-19. Sequences were obtained from peripheral blood.

CDR3 residues: CASSLDRYNSPLHF. CDR3 sequence (DNA): TGTGCCAGCAGCTTAGACAGATATAATTCACCCCTCCACTTT. This chain joins TRBV5-4 and TRBJ1-6, with a weak D call TRBD1 (5 bases). V lost 2 bases to trimming and J lost 4 bases, with 7 bases between them. The CDR3 has 14 residues. CDR1 and CDR2 (germline): SGHNT, YYREEE (reference sequence). The full variable domain, with the rest looked up from reference TRBV5-4 and TRBJ1-6, is ETGVTQSPTHLIKTRGQQVTLRCSSQSGHNTVSWYQQALGQGPQFIFQYYREEENGRGNFPPRFSGLQFPNYSSELNVNALELDDSALYLCASSLDRYNSPLHFGNGTRLTVT.